A single sample gave rise to the 8 T cell receptor beta chains below, sequenced in a study of spatial heterogeneity in lung cancer (dated 2019 in TCRdb). What the authors observed across the whole study: The number of expanded intratumoral alpha and beta TCRs correlated with the tumor nonsynonymous mutation count.

The time point label on this specimen signifies: sample taken at primary tumor resection. Their antigen targets remain unknown. Libraries were built with 5' RACE. This sample was sequenced with a NextSeq 500. TCRdb handled the public reads itself, with Q25 trimming in fastp and clone calling in MiXCR, and kept productive beta chains. Each CDR3 protein gets just one entry, which takes the most common genes and DNA from the rows behind it. Across this sample there are 25,000 to 30,000 distinct CDR3 sequences, with about 7.1% seen only once. The ten largest clones take up approximately 24% of the sample. Source: lung tumor tissue, taken at surgery. The receptors derive from a male donor with early-stage non-small cell lung cancer.

This clonotype was seen only a few times. This chain connects TRBV13 to TRBJ2-7, with TRBD1 matching 7 bases. There are 14 residues in the CDR3. Germline V CDR1 and CDR2: PRHDT, FYEKMQ (reference sequence). Losses at the gene ends were 3 bases for V and 2 bases for J; bases not matched to a gene: 4. The CDR3 DNA follows: TGTGCCAGCAGCTTGGGACAGCTAACCTACGAGCAGTACTTC. Its protein product is CASSLGQLTYEQYF.

This clonotype was recorded at least ten times. The gene calls are TRBV30 and TRBJ1-5; D is uncertain. Germline loops: CDR1 GTSNPN, CDR2 SVGIG (reference sequence). The CDR3 has 15 residues. V was trimmed by 0 bases and J by 2 bases, leaving 11 bases between them. The CDR3 DNA sequence: TGTGCCTGGAGTGTACTGGGGTTCGGCAATCAGCCCCAGCATTTT. This sequence encodes CAWSVLGFGNQPQHF.

This clonotype was seen many times. The chain uses TRBV28 and TRBJ1-1; perhaps TRBD1 as D (5 bases). Deletions cut 3 bases from V and 0 bases from J, with 20 bases between. This CDR3 region has 18 residues. Germline-derived CDR1 and CDR2 are MDHEN and SYDVKM. The CDR3 protein is CASSFLRGDIALNTEAFF. DNA for the CDR3: TGTGCCAGCAGTTTTCTGCGGGGGGATATTGCTCTGAACACTGAAGCTTTCTTT.

This clonotype has a handful of counts. This chain connects TRBV6-5 to TRBJ2-5; possibly TRBD1 for D (5 bases). In germline, CDR1 is MNHEY, CDR2 SVGAGI. The V and J ends lost 7 bases and 5 bases respectively, with 8 bases between them. The CDR3 is 11 residues long. CDR3 protein: CASTNRETQYF. CDR3 nucleotides: TGTGCCAGCACCAACAGGGAGACCCAGTACTTC.

This clonotype was detected many times. This chain uses TRBV3-1 with TRBJ1-1; D not resolved. V was pared by 0 bases and J by 5 bases, with 13 bases between. CDR1 and CDR2 (germline): LGHDT, YNNKEL (reference sequence). The CDR3 loop spans 15 amino acids. The CDR3 DNA is TGTGCCAGCAGCCAAGATATTATAGGAGAAACTGAAGCTTTCTTT. It yields the protein CASSQDIIGETEAFF. Drawing the rest from reference TRBV3-1 and TRBJ1-1, the complete variable domain is DTAVSQTPKYLVTQMGNDKSIKCEQNLGHDTMYWYKQDSKKFLKIMFSYNNKELIINETVPNRFSPKSPDKAHLNLHINSLELGDSAVYFCASSQDIIGETEAFFGQGTRLTVV.

This clonotype was picked up many times. This chain joins TRBV7-2 and TRBJ1-2; 7 bases fit TRBD1. V gave up 5 bases and J gave up 5 bases; unmatched junction bases: 5. Germline CDR1 reads SGHTA; CDR2 reads FQGNSA. CDR3 size: 13 residues. The CDR3 spells CASSVTGFYGYTF. DNA of the CDR3: TGTGCCAGCAGCGTGACAGGGTTTTATGGCTACACCTTC.

This clonotype was found many times. This sequence joins TRBV5-1 and TRBJ1-2; the D gene is possibly TRBD1 (5 bases). The germline gives CDR1 SGHRS, CDR2 YFSETQ. The CDR3 sequence is 12 residues long. Trimming stripped 4 bases from V and 8 bases from J, with 12 bases between. The CDR3 reads CASSDVGTGYTF. The CDR3 DNA is TGCGCCAGCAGCGACGTGGGGACCGGCTACACCTTC.

The chain combines TRBV4-1 with TRBJ1-5; D perhaps matches TRBD1 (6 bases). This CDR3 has 15 residues. CDR1 MGHRA and CDR2 YSYEKL come from the germline V gene. Trimming removed 2 bases at V and 5 bases at J, with 13 bases between. CDR3: CASSQMGGADQPQHF. CDR3 nucleotides: TGCGCCAGCAGCCAAATGGGGGGGGCTGATCAGCCCCAGCATTTT.